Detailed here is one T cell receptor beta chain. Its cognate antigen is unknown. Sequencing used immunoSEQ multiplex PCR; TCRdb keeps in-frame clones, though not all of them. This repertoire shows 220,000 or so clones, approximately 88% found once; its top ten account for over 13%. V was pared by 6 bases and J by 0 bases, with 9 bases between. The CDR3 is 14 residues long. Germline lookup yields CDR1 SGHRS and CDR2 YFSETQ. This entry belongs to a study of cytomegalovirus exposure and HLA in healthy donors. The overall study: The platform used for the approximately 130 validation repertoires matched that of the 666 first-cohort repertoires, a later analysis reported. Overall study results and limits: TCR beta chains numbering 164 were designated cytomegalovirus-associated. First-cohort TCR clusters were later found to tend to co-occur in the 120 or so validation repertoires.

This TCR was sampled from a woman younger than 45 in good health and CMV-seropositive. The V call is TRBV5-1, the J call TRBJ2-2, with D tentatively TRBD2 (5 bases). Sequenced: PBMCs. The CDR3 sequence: CASNAGANTGELFF. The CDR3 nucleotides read TGCGCCAGCAACGCGGGCGCGAACACCGGGGAGCTGTTTTTT.